This T cell receptor (beta chain) was retrieved from a study of CD8 T cells in Susac syndrome. Random-hexamer reverse transcription was applied to about 0.45 to 1 ug RNA. TCRdb redid the calling of the immunoSEQ multiplex PCR reads with MiXCR, one entry per CDR3 protein. The sample contains around 230,000 distinct CDR3 sequences, roughly 96% of which appear only once. This clonotype was seen only once. This CDR3 contains 13 residues. CDR1 and CDR2 from the germline V gene are SQVTM and ANQGSEA. V was trimmed by 7 bases and J by 2 bases, leaving 14 bases between them. The sample comprised CD4+ T cells from PBMCs. This TCR came from a human donor with multiple sclerosis. The V and J genes are TRBV29-1 and TRBJ2-5; D perhaps matches TRBD1 (6 bases). The CDR3 region is CSAPTGLQETQYF. The CDR3 region has the DNA TGCAGCGCCCCCACAGGGCTACAAGAGACCCAGTACTTC.